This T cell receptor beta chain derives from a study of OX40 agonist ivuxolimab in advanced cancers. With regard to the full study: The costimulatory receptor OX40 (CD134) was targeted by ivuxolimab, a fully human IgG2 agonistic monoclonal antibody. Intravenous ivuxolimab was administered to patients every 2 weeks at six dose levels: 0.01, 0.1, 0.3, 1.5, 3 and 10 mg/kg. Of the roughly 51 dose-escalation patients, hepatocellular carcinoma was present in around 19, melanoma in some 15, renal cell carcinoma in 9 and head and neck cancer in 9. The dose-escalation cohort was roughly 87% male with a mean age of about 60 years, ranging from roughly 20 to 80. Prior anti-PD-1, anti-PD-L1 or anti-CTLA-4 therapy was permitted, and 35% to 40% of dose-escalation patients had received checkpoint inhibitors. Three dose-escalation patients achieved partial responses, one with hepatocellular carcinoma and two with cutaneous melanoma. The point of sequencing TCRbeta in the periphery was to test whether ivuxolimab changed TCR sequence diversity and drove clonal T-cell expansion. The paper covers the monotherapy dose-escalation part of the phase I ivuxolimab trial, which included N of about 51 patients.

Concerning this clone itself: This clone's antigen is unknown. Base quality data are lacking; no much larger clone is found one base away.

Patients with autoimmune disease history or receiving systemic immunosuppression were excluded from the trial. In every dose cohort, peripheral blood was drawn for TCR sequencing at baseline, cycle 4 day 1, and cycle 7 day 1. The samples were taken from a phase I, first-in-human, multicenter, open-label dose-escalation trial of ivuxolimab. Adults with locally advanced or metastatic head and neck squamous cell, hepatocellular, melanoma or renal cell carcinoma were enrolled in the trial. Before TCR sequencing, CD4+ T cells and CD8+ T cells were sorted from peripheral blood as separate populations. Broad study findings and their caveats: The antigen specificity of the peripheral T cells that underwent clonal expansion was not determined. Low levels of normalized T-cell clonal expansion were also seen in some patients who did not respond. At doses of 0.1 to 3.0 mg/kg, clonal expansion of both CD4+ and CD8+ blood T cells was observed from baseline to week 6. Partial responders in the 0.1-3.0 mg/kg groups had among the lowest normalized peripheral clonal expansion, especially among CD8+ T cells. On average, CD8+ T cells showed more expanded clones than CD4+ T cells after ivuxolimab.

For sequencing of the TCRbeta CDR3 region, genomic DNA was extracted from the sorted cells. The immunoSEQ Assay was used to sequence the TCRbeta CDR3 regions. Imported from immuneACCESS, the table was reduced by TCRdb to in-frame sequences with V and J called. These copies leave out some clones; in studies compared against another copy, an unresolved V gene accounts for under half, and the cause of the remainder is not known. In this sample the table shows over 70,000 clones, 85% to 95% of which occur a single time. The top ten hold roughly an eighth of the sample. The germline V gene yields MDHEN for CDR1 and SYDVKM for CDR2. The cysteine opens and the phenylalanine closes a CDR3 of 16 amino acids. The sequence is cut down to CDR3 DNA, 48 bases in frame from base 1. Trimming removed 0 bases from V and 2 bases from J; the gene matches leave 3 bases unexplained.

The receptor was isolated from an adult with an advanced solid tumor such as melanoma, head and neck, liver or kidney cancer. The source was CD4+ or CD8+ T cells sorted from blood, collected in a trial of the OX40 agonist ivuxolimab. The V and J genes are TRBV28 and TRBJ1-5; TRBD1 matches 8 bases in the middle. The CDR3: CASSLWMTGGNQPQHF. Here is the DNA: TGTGCCAGCAGTTTATGGATGACAGGGGGCAATCAGCCCCAGCATTTT. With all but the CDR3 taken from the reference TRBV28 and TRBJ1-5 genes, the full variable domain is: DVKVTQSSRYLVKRTGEKVFLECVQDMDHENMFWYRQDPGLGLRLIYFSYDVKMKEKGDIPEGYSVSREKKERFSLILESASTNQTSMYLCASSLWMTGGNQPQHFGDGTRLSIL.